The clone carrying this T cell receptor beta chain appeared a few times. Unique molecular identifiers were attached to individual cDNA molecules during library preparation. MiXCR, applied by TCRdb to the RACE reads, yields one record per CDR3 protein. The repertoire holds some 78,000 distinct CDR3 sequences, with about 8.6% as singletons. The sample is drawn from a study of human T cells and chemical hapten exposure. Documented time point: healthy volunteer bleed at 6 weeks. Total RNA was extracted from unfractionated whole blood. The CDR3 extends over 15 amino acids. Germline V gene lookup returns CDR1 DFQATT and CDR2 SNEGSKA (reference sequence). J lost 4 bases, V lost 0 bases, and 5 bases had no gene match.

The sequenced material came from whole blood. The V and J genes are TRBV20-1 and TRBJ2-7; 11 bases agree with TRBD2. The source is a male donor in good health. Some clones in this sample may be carry-over from other donors' samples. The CDR3 nucleotides are TGCAGTGCTAGAGATCAAGGGACTAGCGGTTACGAGCAGTACTTC. As protein: CSARDQGTSGYEQYF.